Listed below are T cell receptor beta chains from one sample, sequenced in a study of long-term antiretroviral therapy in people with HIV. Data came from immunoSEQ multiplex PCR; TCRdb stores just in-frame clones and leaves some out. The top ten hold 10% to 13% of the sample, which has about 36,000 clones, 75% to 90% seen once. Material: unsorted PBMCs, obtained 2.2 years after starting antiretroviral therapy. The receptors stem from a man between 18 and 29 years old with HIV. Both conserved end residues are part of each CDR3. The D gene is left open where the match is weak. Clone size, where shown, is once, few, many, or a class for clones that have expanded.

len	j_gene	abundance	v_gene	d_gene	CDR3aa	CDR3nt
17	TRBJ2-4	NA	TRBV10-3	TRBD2	CAISEPLAGGPRNIQYF	TGTGCCATCAGTGAGCCCCTAGCGGGGGGGCCGAGAAACATTCAGTACTTC
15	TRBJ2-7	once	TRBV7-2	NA	CASSLIDSDSYEQYF	TGTGCCAGCAGCTTAATAGACAGTGATTCCTACGAGCAGTACTTC
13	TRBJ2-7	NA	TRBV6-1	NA	CASSVLASYEQYF	TGTGCCAGCAGTGTGCTCGCCTCCTACGAGCAGTACTTC
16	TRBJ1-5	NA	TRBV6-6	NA	CASSRRTGGFNQPQHF	TGTGCCAGCAGTAGACGAACAGGCGGATTCAATCAGCCCCAGCATTTT
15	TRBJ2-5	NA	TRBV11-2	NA	CASSSYGTYQETQYF	TGTGCCAGCAGCTCATACGGAACCTACCAAGAGACCCAGTACTTC
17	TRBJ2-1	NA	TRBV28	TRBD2	CASSLAVAGGHYNEQFF	TGTGCCAGCAGTTTGGCAGTAGCGGGAGGGCATTACAATGAGCAGTTCTTC
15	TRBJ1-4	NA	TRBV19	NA	CASGSMSLNNEKLFF	TGTGCCAGTGGTTCGATGAGCCTCAATAATGAAAAACTGTTTTTT
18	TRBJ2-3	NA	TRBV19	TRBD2	CASSSGLAGMTSTDTQYF	TGTGCCAGTAGTTCGGGACTAGCGGGGATGACTAGCACAGATACGCAGTATTTT
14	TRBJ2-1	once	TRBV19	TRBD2	CATKLAGVYNEQFF	TGTGCCACCAAACTAGCGGGGGTATACAATGAGCAGTTCTTC
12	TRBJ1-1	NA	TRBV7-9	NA	CASSVAEGRAFF	TGTGCCAGCAGCGTAGCGGAAGGGAGAGCTTTCTTT
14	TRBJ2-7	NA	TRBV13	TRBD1	CASRGTDYHYEQYF	TGTGCCAGCAGGGGGACAGACTATCACTACGAGCAGTACTTC
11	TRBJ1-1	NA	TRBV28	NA	CASRRLTEAFF	TGTGCCAGCAGGCGTCTCACTGAAGCTTTCTTT
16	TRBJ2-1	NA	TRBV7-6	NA	CASSLAVGFFYNEQFF	TGTGCCAGCAGCTTAGCGGTGGGGTTTTTTTACAATGAGCAGTTCTTC
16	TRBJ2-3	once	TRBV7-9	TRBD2	CASSSSTGLATDTQYF	TGTGCCAGCAGCTCAAGTACGGGACTAGCGACAGATACGCAGTATTTT
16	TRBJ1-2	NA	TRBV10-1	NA	CASSESIGRVNYGYTF	TGCGCCAGCAGTGAGTCGATAGGCAGGGTTAACTATGGCTACACCTTC